This T cell receptor (beta chain) was sequenced in a study of a mutant IDH1 vaccine in newly diagnosed glioma. Overall study context: Treated patients showed a male proportion of around 60%, a female proportion of 37.5%, and a mean age of 40.4 years.

Comment on this clone: Its antigen remains unknown.

This CDR3 spans 13 amino acids. CDR1 is MNHEY, CDR2 SVGAGI, per germline. The V gene lost 5 bases and the J gene lost 4 bases, with 11 bases spanning the gap. Time point given: week 35, safety follow-up. Vaccination used 300 ug of mutant IDH1 20-mer peptide per dose, with topical imiquimod. Administration of eight vaccinations to patients took place in weeks 1, 3, 5, 7, 11, 15, 19, 23. The data were produced by immunoSEQ multiplex PCR, yet TCRdb's version contains in-frame clones alone and is incomplete. The sample lists about 72,000 clones, roughly 84% seen once, with approximately 12% in the top ten.

The sample in question was PBMCs, obtained from a glioma patient whose treatment included an IDH1 peptide vaccine. This clonotype was obtained from a man between 18 and 35 years old with glioma. The rearrangement joins TRBV6-5 to TRBJ1-2, with D maybe TRBD1 (5 bases). The CDR3 loop reads CASSPAGIYGYTF. The CDR3 nucleotides read TGTGCCAGCAGTCCTGCAGGGATCTATGGCTACACCTTC.